This T cell receptor (beta chain) derives from a study of blood T cells in healthy people across ages. Next came a second PCR, run for 7 to 11 cycles, which used a sample-barcoded 5' primer along with a J-beta primer mix. A template-switch adaptor containing 12 random nucleotides labeled each cDNA molecule. TCRdb redid the calling of the 5' RACE reads with MiXCR, one entry per CDR3 protein. The profile shows over 500,000 distinct CDR3 sequences, 52% of them singletons. The CDR3 is made up of 14 amino acids. The ends were cut back, 6 bases at V and 3 bases at J, with 17 bases in the middle. Germline V lookup: CDR1 DFQATT, CDR2 SNEGSKA (reference sequence). Whenever a sample was processed, at least 6.5 million PBMCs were isolated. Study-level results: Estimates of total diversity, which came from one million sequenced T cells, were considered to be underestimates. The study could not conclusively compare naive and antigen-experienced cells, given its unsorted PBMCs.

This clonotype was observed a few times. Its antigen remains unknown. The TCR comes from a woman aged 80 or over in good health. This sequence joins TRBV20-1 and TRBJ2-5; a possible D gene is TRBD2 (5 bases). Specimen: blood. CDR3 residues: CSAPAGYLKETQYF. The CDR3 DNA is TGCAGTGCCCCCGCGGGCTACCTTAAAGAGACCCAGTACTTC.